The present T cell receptor (beta chain) was sequenced within a study of cytomegalovirus exposure and HLA in healthy donors. Study-level background: Of over 300 genotyped donors, about 80% clustered with self-reported Caucasian donors. Study-wide results and limits: Analyzed later, association rates of TCRs varied across HLA loci, with DRB1 most and HLA-C fewest. There were some V segments, including TRBV6-2 and TRBV6-3, excluded as indistinguishable.

Germline V gives CDR1 SGHTA, CDR2 FQGTGA. The V and J ends lost 3 bases and 4 bases, in that order; junction bases with no gene match: 7. The CDR3 spans 17 residues. Notes on this clone: Its antigen remains unknown.

Researchers ran the PCR with 60 Vbeta and 13 Jbeta primers. Assay used: immunoSEQ multiplex PCR; TCRdb lists only in-frame clones, some missing. The table has approximately 150,000 clones, about two thirds seen once; the top ten hold roughly 4%. The genes are TRBV7-3 and TRBJ2-5; 14 positions match TRBD2. The sequencing input was PBMCs. The receptor was isolated from a man in his fifties or sixties in good health and CMV-seronegative. CDR3 region: CASSLGLAGASGETQYF. The CDR3 DNA reads TGTGCCAGCAGCTTGGGACTAGCGGGAGCTTCGGGAGAGACCCAGTACTTC.